Listed below are T cell receptor beta chains from one sample, sequenced in a study of CD8 T cells in ankylosing spondylitis. MiXCR, applied by TCRdb to the 5' RACE reads, yields one record per CDR3 protein. This table holds under 250,000 distinct CDR3 sequences, roughly 32% found once. The sample was blood, either unsorted or a sorted T cell fraction (not recorded which). The receptor set was obtained from a male donor with ankylosing spondylitis or in good health (not recorded which). The CDR3 runs from the conserved cysteine through the conserved F or W. The D gene is left open where the match is weak. The size entry is marked missing in some rows and otherwise reads once, few, many or a size class.

abundance,v_gene,d_gene,j_gene,CDR3aa,CDR3nt
NA,TRBV12-3/TRBV12-4,NA,TRBJ1-2,CASSLGAAPTHYGYTF,TGTGCCAGCAGTTTAGGCGCAGCCCCCACCCACTATGGCTACACCTTC
once,TRBV4-1,TRBD1,TRBJ2-4,CASSQLSTGTLAKNIQYF,TGCGCCAGCAGCCAGCTCTCGACAGGGACCCTAGCCAAAAACATTCAGTACTTC
few,TRBV20-1,NA,TRBJ2-3,CSATWRGGGTDTQYF,TGCAGTGCTACTTGGCGGGGTGGGGGCACAGATACGCAGTATTTT
many,TRBV29-1,NA,TRBJ1-5,CSVLQDPYQPQHF,TGCAGCGTTTTGCAGGATCCTTATCAGCCCCAGCATTTT
NA,TRBV12-3/TRBV12-4,NA,TRBJ2-5,CASSFVGAGPSQETQYF,TGTGCCAGCAGTTTCGTTGGGGCAGGACCCTCCCAAGAGACCCAGTACTTC
few,TRBV20-1,NA,TRBJ2-7,CSATRAGGLYEQYF,TGCAGTGCTACTAGGGCGGGTGGTCTCTACGAGCAGTACTTC
NA,TRBV15,NA,TRBJ2-7,CATSISEELTYEQYF,TGTGCCACCAGCATAAGCGAGGAACTAACCTACGAGCAGTACTTC
NA,TRBV3-1,TRBD2,TRBJ2-7,CASSQEFYYGLAGRGEQYF,TGTGCCAGCAGCCAAGAATTTTATTACGGCCTAGCGGGGAGGGGCGAGCAGTACTTC
few,TRBV6-5,NA,TRBJ1-2,CASSAYRDGYTF,TGTGCCAGCAGTGCCTACAGGGACGGCTACACCTTC
many,TRBV5-6,NA,TRBJ2-3,CASSWGGGGQDTQYF,TGTGCCAGCAGCTGGGGGGGGGGCGGTCAAGATACGCAGTATTTT
NA,TRBV5-1,NA,TRBJ2-2,CASSLAAHGELFF,TGCGCCAGCAGCTTGGCGGCTCACGGGGAGCTGTTTTTT
NA,TRBV7-9,NA,TRBJ1-2,CASSLLGGNYGYTF,TGTGCCAGCAGCTTATTAGGCGGGAACTATGGCTACACCTTC
NA,TRBV12-3/TRBV12-4,TRBD2,TRBJ2-1,CASSLLSLLGLANEQFF,TGTGCCAGCAGTTTGCTCTCCTTGTTGGGACTAGCGAATGAGCAGTTCTTC
few,TRBV30,TRBD1,TRBJ1-1,CAWSAAGTANTEAFF,TGTGCCTGGAGCGCGGCCGGGACAGCGAACACTGAAGCTTTCTTT
NA,TRBV7-9,NA,TRBJ1-1,CASSLREGRTEAFF,TGTGCCAGCAGCCTCAGGGAAGGACGGACTGAAGCTTTCTTT
NA,TRBV18,NA,TRBJ1-1,CASSLSRTGTRGTEAFF,TGTGCCAGCTCACTCTCCCGGACGGGGACTAGGGGAACTGAAGCTTTCTTT
NA,TRBV25-1,NA,TRBJ2-7,CASSEYTGQGGYEQYF,TGTGCCAGCAGTGAATATACTGGGCAGGGGGGATACGAGCAGTACTTC
NA,TRBV12-3/TRBV12-4,NA,TRBJ1-2,CASSRGFNYGYTF,TGTGCCAGCAGCAGGGGTTTTAACTATGGCTACACCTTC
few,TRBV11-2,NA,TRBJ2-7,CASSTNPGLYEQYF,TGTGCCAGCAGCACAAATCCGGGCCTATACGAGCAGTACTTC
few,TRBV3-1,NA,TRBJ2-1,CASSQDIAPKLF,TGTGCCAGCAGCCAAGATATCGCCCCCAAGCTCTTC
NA,TRBV5-1,NA,TRBJ2-3,CASSVEPRADTQYF,TGCGCCAGCAGCGTGGAGCCTAGGGCAGATACGCAGTATTTT
NA,TRBV12-3/TRBV12-4,NA,TRBJ1-1,CASSFLPGENTEAFF,TGTGCCAGCAGTTTTTTGCCGGGGGAAAACACTGAAGCTTTCTTT
NA,TRBV20-1,NA,TRBJ2-1,CSARGLDLGQFF,TGCAGTGCTAGAGGGCTAGATTTGGGGCAGTTCTTC
NA,TRBV12-3/TRBV12-4,NA,TRBJ2-7,CASSDTGYEQYF,TGTGCCAGCAGTGATACAGGCTACGAGCAGTACTTC